The table lists the clone carrying this T cell receptor (beta chain) with a count of one. TCRbeta libraries were built with three rounds of nested PCR, modified from ARM-PCR. Each CDR3 protein is one row after TCRdb ran MiXCR on the multiplex PCR reads. Among 60,000 to 80,000 distinct CDR3 sequences listed, approximately 71% were seen once. Looked up from germline, CDR1 is MGHRA and CDR2 is YSYEKL. The CDR3 covers 17 residues. The source of the sample is a study of tumor and adjacent non-tumor tissue in lung cancer. This sample's RNA came from whole unsorted tissue. Distant lung tissue was collected more than 3 cm away from the tumor edge.

This receptor was obtained from a woman aged 50 to 65 with non-small cell lung cancer. The chain uses TRBV4-1 and TRBJ2-5; perhaps TRBD2 as D (7 bases). Sequencing used distant non-tumor lung tissue. The CDR3 region has the DNA TGCCCTAGTAACCAAGGTGGCAGGGGAGGGGAAAGAGAGACCCAGTACTTC. Translated: CPSNQGGRGGERETQYF.